Below, 27 T cell receptor beta chains from the same sample are listed, as sequenced in a study of shared clonotypes between healthy human individuals. Assay: immunoSEQ multiplex PCR; the TCRdb copy retains only in-frame clones and omits some. The sample lists about 1.9 million clones; roughly 93% were seen once. In the naive CD8 group, cells lacked CD45RO and were positively selected for CCR7, so terminally differentiated effector memory CD45RA+ cells were left out. Sequencing was performed on naive CD8+ T cells from PBMCs. Receptors were obtained from a man between 18 and 35 years old in good health. Some clones in this sample may be carry-over from other donors' samples.

The chain employs TRBV6-1 and TRBJ2-7; D tentatively reads TRBD1 or TRBD2 (5 bases each). The CDR3 totals 14 residues. CDR1 and CDR2 from the germline V gene are MNHNS and SASEGT. Trimming shortened V by 8 bases and J by 2 bases, and 16 bases separated the two germline ends. In DNA form, the CDR3 reads TGTGCCAGCGCACCGGGGCGGGTCCCCTACGAGCAGTACTTC. Encoded protein: CASAPGRVPYEQYF.

This rearrangement joins TRBV27 to TRBJ2-1; D is ambiguous. V lost 6 bases to trimming and J lost 9 bases, with 18 bases between them. The CDR3 has 14 residues. CDR1 MNHEY and CDR2 SMNVEV come from the germline V gene (reference sequence). DNA of the CDR3: TGTGCCAGCAGCCCCGGTGGGCAGCGAGGTGAGCAGTTCTTC. This codes for CASSPGGQRGEQFF.

This chain joins TRBV29-1 and TRBJ2-1; D unclear. Trimming stripped 3 bases from V and 3 bases from J, with 3 bases between. Germline CDR1 and CDR2: SQVTM and ANQGSEA. The CDR3 consists of 11 residues. In DNA form, the CDR3 reads TGCAGCGTTGAGATCTACAATGAGCAGTTCTTC. Translating gives CSVEIYNEQFF.

The chain uses TRBV13 and TRBJ2-1; D is ambiguous. This CDR3 has 16 residues. Trimming took off 2 bases at V and 5 bases at J, with 16 bases between the two ends. Germline V CDR1 and CDR2: PRHDT, FYEKMQ (reference sequence). CDR3 protein: CASSLRSFAENNEQFF. CDR3 DNA: TGTGCCAGCAGCTTACGCTCCTTTGCTGAGAACAATGAGCAGTTCTTC.

The genes are TRBV9 and TRBJ2-4; 10 bases match TRBD1. Per the germline V gene, CDR1 is SGDLS and CDR2 is YYNGEE. The CDR3 covers 17 residues. The J segment lost 5 bases and the V segment lost 4 bases, leaving 12 bases of the junction unmatched. CDR3 loop: CASSPGPGTGVENIQYF. CDR3 in DNA: TGTGCCAGCAGCCCCGGCCCGGGGACAGGGGTGGAAAACATTCAGTACTTC.

V and J are TRBV9 and TRBJ2-3; D is perhaps TRBD2 (6 bases). From germline, CDR1 is SGDLS and CDR2 YYNGEE. Trimming pared 2 bases from V and 5 bases from J, leaving 15 bases between. The CDR3 covers 15 residues. The CDR3 bases are TGTGCCAGCAGCGTTTCGAGGGAGGCAGGAGATACGCAGTATTTT. Translating gives CASSVSREAGDTQYF.

The chain is built from TRBV27 and TRBJ2-5; 10 nucleotides align to TRBD2. Germline V CDR1 and CDR2: MNHEY, SMNVEV (reference sequence). V gave up 8 bases and J gave up 7 bases; unmatched junction bases: 19. The CDR3 loop spans 17 amino acids. The CDR3 DNA reads as TGTGCCAGCGGCCCCCGGACTCTAGCGGGAGTAGGGGGGACCCAGTACTTC. Translating it yields CASGPRTLAGVGGTQYF.

This clone was observed a handful of times. This rearrangement joins TRBV2 to TRBJ1-5; 10 bases fit TRBD1. Germline V gives CDR1 SNHLY, CDR2 FYNNEI. After removal of 6 bases from V and 7 bases from J, the junction contained 9 bases not matched to a gene. CDR3 length: 15 residues. The CDR3 DNA sequence: TGTGCCAGCAGGGCCGGGACAGGGGTCGGGCAGCCCCAGCATTTT. The encoded protein is CASRAGTGVGQPQHF.

This clone was observed a handful of times. CDR3 in amino acids: CAWSTARGNQPQHF. CDR3 sequence (DNA): TGTGCCTGGAGTACCGCCAGGGGAAATCAGCCCCAGCATTTT. This sequence joins TRBV30 and TRBJ1-5; D perhaps matches TRBD1 (6 bases). The CDR3 loop spans 14 amino acids. The germline gives CDR1 GTSNPN, CDR2 SVGIG (reference sequence). V lost 2 bases to trimming and J lost 4 bases, with 12 bases between them.

The CDR3 DNA reads TGTGCCAGCAGCTTGCACAGGAGCTCCTACAATGAGCAGTTCTTC. It is translated as CASSLHRSSYNEQFF. The gene calls are TRBV5-5 and TRBJ2-1; maybe TRBD1 (5 bases). The CDR3 loop spans 15 amino acids. Germline V gene lookup returns CDR1 SGHKS and CDR2 YYEKEE (reference sequence). V lost 1 base, J lost 0 bases, and 8 bases lay in between.

Worth noting for this clone: The sample holds other DNA sequences that translate to the same CDR3. The chain recombines TRBV27 with TRBJ2-7; 9 nucleotides align to TRBD1. The CDR3 length is 14 residues. The germline gives CDR1 MNHEY, CDR2 SMNVEV (reference sequence). J gave up 3 bases and V 2 bases, and 2 bases lay outside the gene matches. CDR3 DNA sequence: TGTGCCAGCAGTTTAACAGGGGGCAACTACGAGCAGTACTTC. This codes for CASSLTGGNYEQYF.

This chain uses TRBV28 with TRBJ2-3, with 9 bases matching TRBD2. The CDR3 sequence is 14 residues long. V shed 7 bases and J 4 bases; nucleotides not matched to a gene: 6. Germline V gene sequence: CDR1 MDHEN, CDR2 SYDVKM. Here the CDR3 reads CASKLAGVPDTQYF. The CDR3 DNA follows: TGTGCCAGCAAATTAGCGGGAGTACCAGATACGCAGTATTTT.

This chain joins TRBV27 and TRBJ2-4; D call uncertain. The V gene's germline CDR1 is MNHEY and CDR2 SMNVEV (reference sequence). This CDR3 is 13 amino acids long. With 5 bases removed from V and 2 bases from J, the gap between germline ends came to 7 bases. The CDR3 DNA reads as TGTGCCAGCAGTCCGAGTACCAAAAACATTCAGTACTTC. It yields the protein CASSPSTKNIQYF.

This chain uses TRBV28 with TRBJ1-4; D ambiguous. The CDR3 has 16 amino acids. Germline CDR1 MDHEN, CDR2 SYDVKM. V lost 6 bases and J lost 4, with 18 bases in between. The CDR3 nucleotides are TGTGCCAGCAGAACTAAAACAGAGAAGCTTAATGAAAAACTGTTTTTT. This gives the protein CASRTKTEKLNEKLFF. The entire variable domain, with the rest obtained from reference TRBV28 and TRBJ1-4, is as follows: DVKVTQSSRYLVKRTGEKVFLECVQDMDHENMFWYRQDPGLGLRLIYFSYDVKMKEKGDIPEGYSVSREKKERFSLILESASTNQTSMYLCASRTKTEKLNEKLFFGSGTQLSVL.

The table lists this clone with a few counts. The chain links TRBV29-1 to TRBJ1-2; 7 bases align to TRBD1. The V gene end was trimmed by 0 bases and the J gene end by 4 bases; junction bases not matched to a gene: 5. The CDR3 runs to 14 residues. In germline, CDR1 is SQVTM, CDR2 ANQGSEA. The chain's CDR3 is CSVEEVGDSYGYTF. The CDR3 nucleotides are TGCAGCGTTGAAGAGGTTGGGGACAGCTATGGCTACACCTTC.

The V gene is TRBV7-8, the J gene TRBJ1-3; D call uncertain. V was clipped by 1 base and J by 4 bases, with 11 bases between them. Germline CDR1 reads SGHVS; CDR2 reads FQNEAQ. The CDR3 is 15 residues long. CDR3 coding DNA: TGTGCCAGCAGCTTAGGAGTCGGGAGAGGAAACACCATATATTTT. Translated: CASSLGVGRGNTIYF.

Points on this clone: Other DNA sequences in the sample encode the same CDR3. The chain joins TRBV5-1 to TRBJ2-1, with 8 bases matching TRBD2. This CDR3 spans 16 amino acids. V gave up 1 base and J gave up 0 bases; unmatched junction bases: 3. Germline lookup yields CDR1 SGHRS and CDR2 YFSETQ. The CDR3 DNA reads as TGCGCCAGCAGCTTGACTAGCGGTAGCTCCTACAATGAGCAGTTCTTC. This translates into CASSLTSGSSYNEQFF.

The J gene is TRBJ1-1, the V gene TRBV7-9, with 7 bases lining up with TRBD1. The CDR3 spans 16 residues. The germline CDR1 and CDR2 sequences are SEHNR and FQNEAQ (reference sequence). After removal of 0 bases from V and 1 base from J, the junction contained 5 bases not matched to a gene. CDR3 amino acids: CASSLAPGQTNTEAFF. For the CDR3, the DNA is TGTGCCAGCAGCTTAGCCCCGGGACAGACGAACACTGAAGCTTTCTTT.

The rearrangement joins TRBV28 to TRBJ2-1; 10 bases are a match to TRBD2. CDR1 and CDR2 (germline): MDHEN, SYDVKM. With V trimmed by 1 base and J by 10 bases, 16 bases remained unmatched. CDR3 size: 18 residues. In DNA, the CDR3 is TGTGCCAGCAGTTTATACCCAACTAGCGGGACATCCCGGGGAGAGCAGTTCTTC. The encoded protein is CASSLYPTSGTSRGEQFF.

The chain joins TRBV28 to TRBJ2-1; TRBD1 aligns across 8 bases. This CDR3 spans 16 amino acids. The trim removed 5 bases at V and 1 base at J, leaving 7 bases unmatched. Germline CDR1 reads MDHEN; CDR2 reads SYDVKM. The CDR3 here is CASSPDRDRSYNEQFF. The CDR3, as DNA: TGTGCCAGCAGTCCGGACAGGGATCGGTCCTACAATGAGCAGTTCTTC.

The rearrangement links TRBV28 to TRBJ2-1; 11 bases agree with TRBD2. The CDR3 has 18 residues. Looked up from germline, CDR1 is MDHEN and CDR2 is SYDVKM. J gave up 5 bases and V 5 bases, and 14 bases lay outside the gene matches. In DNA form, the CDR3 reads TGTGCCAGCAGTAGACCCATGAGGGGGACTAGCGGTAACAATGAGCAGTTCTTC. As protein: CASSRPMRGTSGNNEQFF. The complete variable domain, with remaining parts taken from reference TRBV28 and TRBJ2-1, reads DVKVTQSSRYLVKRTGEKVFLECVQDMDHENMFWYRQDPGLGLRLIYFSYDVKMKEKGDIPEGYSVSREKKERFSLILESASTNQTSMYLCASSRPMRGTSGNNEQFFGPGTRLTVL.

The V gene is TRBV6-1, the J gene TRBJ2-1, with unresolved D. The CDR3 has 13 amino acids. The V gene lost 8 bases and the J gene lost 10 bases, with 18 bases spanning the gap. CDR1 and CDR2 (germline): MNHNS, SASEGT. CDR3 region: CASVGPPFAEQFF. As DNA, the CDR3 is TGTGCCAGCGTAGGCCCCCCCTTCGCGGAGCAGTTCTTC.

V gene TRBV19 combines with J gene TRBJ2-3, with unresolved D. The CDR3 contains 13 residues. CDR1 and CDR2 from the germline V gene are LNHDA and SQIVND (reference sequence). V was clipped by 5 bases and J by 2 bases, with 8 bases between them. The CDR3 sequence is CASSLISTDTQYF. DNA for the CDR3: TGTGCCAGTAGTTTAATATCCACAGATACGCAGTATTTT.

The V gene is TRBV7-2, the J gene TRBJ1-4; no clear D gene. V lost 6 bases to trimming and J lost 12 bases, with 14 bases between them. This CDR3 is 12 amino acids long. Germline values: CDR1 SGHTA, CDR2 FQGNSA. CDR3 in amino acids: CASRLHSGELFF. The CDR3 DNA reads as TGTGCCAGCAGACTTCATTCCGGGGAACTGTTTTTT.

The rearrangement uses TRBV18 and TRBJ2-1; TRBD2 aligns across 9 bases. This CDR3 spans 14 amino acids. Germline CDR1 reads KGHSH; CDR2 reads LQKENI. V trimming: 3 bases; J trimming: 9 bases; junction bases outside the gene matches: 6. CDR3 sequence (DNA): TGTGCCAGCTCACCTCCGGGACTAGCTCCTGAGCAGTTCTTC. This codes for CASSPPGLAPEQFF.

The chain uses TRBV9 and TRBJ2-7, with 7 positions matching TRBD2. Germline-derived CDR1 and CDR2 are SGDLS and YYNGEE. Trimming at V came to 0 bases and at J to 5 bases, leaving 8 bases not matched to a gene. The length of the CDR3 is 15 residues. This CDR3 reads CASSVDSRDYDEQYF. CDR3 coding DNA: TGTGCCAGCAGCGTAGATTCCCGGGACTACGACGAGCAGTACTTC.

With respect to this clone: The sample holds other DNA sequences that translate to the same CDR3. The rearrangement joins TRBV4-3 to TRBJ2-1; 11 bases map to TRBD1. CDR3 length: 15 amino acids. In germline, CDR1 is LGHNA, CDR2 YSLEER. V lost 3 bases, J lost 4 bases, and 2 bases stayed unmatched. In DNA, the CDR3 is TGCGCCAGCAGCCAGGACAGGGGGCGTTACAATGAGCAGTTCTTC. Translation: CASSQDRGRYNEQFF.